The 18 T cell receptor beta chains below come from one sample, sequenced in a study of T cells in Graves' hyperthyroidism and ophthalmopathy. Amplification of TCR beta CDR3 regions was performed using RNA transcripts as template. An initial round of RT-PCR targeting the TCR CDR3 relied on the HTBI primer set. TCRdb called the multiplex PCR reads again in MiXCR, with one record for every CDR3 protein. The sample has approximately 250,000 distinct CDR3 sequences, almost 25% seen once. Sequences were obtained from blood. The source is a woman in her thirties or forties with Graves' ophthalmopathy.

This clonotype was detected only once. The gene calls are TRBV20-1 and TRBJ2-5, with a tentative D call TRBD1 (5 bases). V dropped 0 bases and J dropped 1 base, with 12 bases sitting between them. Germline CDR1 reads DFQATT; CDR2 reads SNEGSKA (reference sequence). There are 15 residues in the CDR3. CDR3 loop: CSARDPRTPQETQYF. CDR3 nucleotide sequence: TGCAGTGCTAGAGATCCTAGGACACCCCAAGAGACCCAGTACTTC.

The rearrangement joins TRBV18 to TRBJ2-5; TRBD2 matches 7 bases. J was trimmed by 2 bases and V by 0 bases; bases with no gene match: 3. CDR1 is KGHSH, CDR2 LQKENI, per germline. The CDR3 has 15 residues. CDR3 sequence reads: CASSPPSRGQETQYF. CDR3 coding DNA: TGTGCCAGCTCACCACCCTCGCGGGGGCAAGAGACCCAGTACTTC.

This clonotype was counted ten times or more. The junction shows a germline mismatch at one end, possibly a read error. The V and J genes are TRBV28 and TRBJ2-5, with TRBD1 as a possible D gene (6 bases). Looked up from germline, CDR1 is MDHEN and CDR2 is SYDVKM. This CDR3 region has 15 residues. CDR3 loop: CASSVWTAHQETQYF. CDR3 bases: TGTGCCAGCAGTGTATGGACAGCTCACCAAGAGACCCAGTACTTC.

The V gene is TRBV5-1, the J gene TRBJ1-1; D is ambiguous. Trimming removed 0 bases at V and 1 base at J, with 19 bases between. This CDR3 has 18 amino acids. The V gene's germline CDR1 is SGHRS and CDR2 YFSETQ. DNA of the CDR3: TGCGCCAGCAGCTTGGGGGCGTTAAGCCTCAATCCGAACACTGAAGCTTTCTTT. Protein sequence: CASSLGALSLNPNTEAFF.

This clonotype was seen many times. J is TRBJ1-5 and V is TRBV2, with D unclear. Per germline, CDR1 SNHLY and CDR2 FYNNEI. This CDR3 contains 14 residues. Trimming pared 7 bases from V and 0 bases from J, leaving 10 bases between. The CDR3 DNA is TGTGCCAGCATGAGAACTTATAGCAATCAGCCCCAGCATTTT. It translates to CASMRTYSNQPQHF. Based on the CDR3 plus reference TRBV2 and TRBJ1-5, the full variable domain is EPEVTQTPSHQVTQMGQEVILRCVPISNHLYFYWYRQILGQKVEFLVSFYNNEISEKSEIFDDQFSVERPDGSNFTLKIRSTKLEDSAMYFCASMRTYSNQPQHFGDGTRLSIL.

This clonotype was recorded at least ten times. The chain employs TRBV5-1 and TRBJ1-1, with D possibly being TRBD1 (5 bases). Per the germline V gene, CDR1 is SGHRS and CDR2 is YFSETQ. The CDR3 runs to 13 residues. Trimming removed 4 bases at V and 4 bases at J, with 11 bases between. CDR3 residues: CASSLEGFTEAFF. DNA of the CDR3: TGCGCCAGCAGCCTGGAGGGGTTCACTGAAGCTTTCTTT.

This clonotype occurred many times. The junction shows a germline mismatch at one end, possibly a read error. The rearrangement joins TRBV7-9 to TRBJ2-7, with D hard to call. The CDR3 is made up of 11 amino acids. Germline lookup yields CDR1 SEHNR and CDR2 FQNEAQ (reference sequence). The CDR3 region is CASSLTYGQYF. The CDR3 DNA reads as TGTGCCAGCAGCCTCACCTACGGGCAGTACTTC.

V is TRBV5-1 and J is TRBJ1-1; D gene unclear. This CDR3 has 14 amino acids. Germline V lookup: CDR1 SGHRS, CDR2 YFSETQ. Trimming left V 0 bases short and J 0 bases short, with 6 bases between. As DNA, the CDR3 is TGCGCCAGCAGCTTGGACATCATGAACACTGAAGCTTTCTTT. Amino acids: CASSLDIMNTEAFF.

This clonotype was found many times. The CDR3 loop reads CASSLGLAGPLGETQYF. The CDR3 DNA follows: TGCGCCAGCAGCTTGGGACTAGCGGGCCCGCTGGGGGAGACCCAGTACTTC. The chain has TRBV5-1 and TRBJ2-5, with TRBD2 matching over 10 bases. CDR3 length equals 17 residues. V lost 0 bases and J lost 5; bases outside the gene matches: 10. Germline V gives CDR1 SGHRS, CDR2 YFSETQ.

This clonotype was detected ten times or more. Just one base apart from a much larger clone, this may be a read error. The CDR3 does not end in the conserved phenylalanine or tryptophan, so this is likely a read error. The chain links TRBV12-3 or TRBV12-4 to TRBJ2-7; a weak D match, TRBD2 (5 bases). The V gene lost 3 bases and the J gene lost 5 bases, with 14 bases spanning the gap. The CDR3 runs 14 residues. CDR3 residues: CASSLRVGLHEQYS. The CDR3 coding sequence is TGTGCCAGCAGTTTGCGGGTCGGGCTCCACGAGCAGTACTCC.

This clonotype was observed many times. The chain is built from TRBV9 and TRBJ2-2; D may be TRBD2 (5 bases). CDR1 is SGDLS and CDR2 is YYNGEE in the germline V gene. This CDR3 spans 14 amino acids. Trimming removed 1 base at V and 6 bases at J, with 10 bases between. CDR3 coding DNA: TGTGCCAGCAGCGTATTGTCGGGGTCCGGGGAGCTGTTTTTT. This encodes CASSVLSGSGELFF.

The sample holds a few counts of this clonotype. The chain links TRBV20-1 to TRBJ2-5; the D is unclear. The CDR3 runs to 11 residues. Per the germline V gene, CDR1 is DFQATT and CDR2 is SNEGSKA (reference sequence). V lost 5 bases to trimming and J lost 3 bases, with 7 bases between them. The CDR3 loop is CSAVPKETQYF. In DNA form, the CDR3 reads TGCAGTGCTGTCCCGAAAGAGACCCAGTACTTC.

This clonotype came up many times. The chain carries TRBV20-1 and TRBJ1-2, with TRBD1 matching 8 bases. Germline assignment: CDR1 DFQATT and CDR2 SNEGSKA (reference sequence). The CDR3 runs 15 residues. Losses at the gene ends were 3 bases for V and 7 bases for J; bases not matched to a gene: 13. For the CDR3, the DNA is TGCAGTGCTAGCCACCCGGACAGGGCAATTATTGGCTACACCTTC. This sequence encodes CSASHPDRAIIGYTF.

This clonotype was seen repeatedly, ten times or more. The chain couples TRBV5-6 to TRBJ2-2; D gene ambiguous. The ends were cut back, 2 bases at V and 4 bases at J, with 6 bases in the middle. The CDR3 is 13 amino acids. Germline V gene sequence: CDR1 SGHDT, CDR2 YYEEEE. Written as DNA, the CDR3 is TGTGCCAGCAGCTTAAGAATCACCGGGGAGCTGTTTTTT. This codes for CASSLRITGELFF.

The J gene is TRBJ2-5, the V gene TRBV11-3; D may be TRBD1 (9 bases). Trimming cost V 5 bases and J 3 bases, with 22 bases left between them. Germline values: CDR1 SGHNT, CDR2 YENEEA. The CDR3 runs to 17 residues. The CDR3 bases are TGTGCCAGCAGCCAACAGGGGGCTAGCGGGTTCGAAGAGACCCAGTACTTC. Its translation: CASSQQGASGFEETQYF.

This clonotype has only a few counts. The genes are TRBV30 and TRBJ2-7; D is tentatively TRBD1 or TRBD2 (5 bases each). The CDR3 loop spans 14 amino acids. Germline V gives CDR1 GTSNPN, CDR2 SVGIG (reference sequence). Trimming stripped 3 bases from V and 2 bases from J, with 14 bases between. The CDR3 bases are TGTGCCTGGAGCTGGGACGGAAAAGCCTACGAGCAGTACTTC. Amino acid sequence: CAWSWDGKAYEQYF.

In its sample, this clonotype was seen many times. The chain employs TRBV6-2 or TRBV6-3 and TRBJ2-7; 8 positions agree with TRBD2. The CDR3 is 13 amino acids. Germline V gene lookup returns CDR1 MNHEY and CDR2 SVGEGT. With 5 bases clipped from V and 2 bases from J, the junction kept 2 bases outside the gene matches. The CDR3 is CASSIAGPYEQYF. The CDR3 nucleotides read TGTGCCAGCAGTATAGCGGGGCCCTACGAGCAGTACTTC.

This clonotype was seen ten or more times. V and J are TRBV4-2 and TRBJ2-7; 8 positions match TRBD1. V was pared by 1 base and J by 3 bases, with 5 bases of the junction left unmatched. In germline, CDR1 is LGHNA, CDR2 YNFKEQ. The CDR3 has 15 amino acids. The chain's CDR3 is CASSQAGQGSYEQYF. The CDR3 DNA reads TGTGCCAGCAGCCAAGCCGGACAGGGAAGCTACGAGCAGTACTTC.